This T cell receptor (beta chain) is from a study of T cells in Graves' hyperthyroidism and ophthalmopathy. Lactation, pregnancy, other autoimmune disease or uncontrolled infection excluded patients. The CDR3 loop spans 15 amino acids. CDR1 is MNHGY, CDR2 SVAAGI, per germline. V lost 4 bases to trimming and J lost 6 bases, with 17 bases between them. RNA transcripts provided the source from which TCR beta CDR3 regions were amplified. Carried out on the TCR CDR3, a first-round RT-PCR used the HTBI primer set. TCRdb reprocessed the multiplex PCR reads via MiXCR and lists one record per CDR3 protein. The profile shows 300,000 to 350,000 distinct CDR3 sequences, roughly 18% of them singletons.

The J gene is TRBJ2-3, the V gene TRBV6-9, with a weak D call TRBD2 (5 bases). The receptor comes from a woman between 50 and 59 years old with Graves' hyperthyroidism. Sequencing was done on a sample of blood. CDR3 coding DNA: TGTGCCAGCAGTTTTGACTACTACCTTCGGGATACGCAGTATTTT. The encoded protein is CASSFDYYLRDTQYF.